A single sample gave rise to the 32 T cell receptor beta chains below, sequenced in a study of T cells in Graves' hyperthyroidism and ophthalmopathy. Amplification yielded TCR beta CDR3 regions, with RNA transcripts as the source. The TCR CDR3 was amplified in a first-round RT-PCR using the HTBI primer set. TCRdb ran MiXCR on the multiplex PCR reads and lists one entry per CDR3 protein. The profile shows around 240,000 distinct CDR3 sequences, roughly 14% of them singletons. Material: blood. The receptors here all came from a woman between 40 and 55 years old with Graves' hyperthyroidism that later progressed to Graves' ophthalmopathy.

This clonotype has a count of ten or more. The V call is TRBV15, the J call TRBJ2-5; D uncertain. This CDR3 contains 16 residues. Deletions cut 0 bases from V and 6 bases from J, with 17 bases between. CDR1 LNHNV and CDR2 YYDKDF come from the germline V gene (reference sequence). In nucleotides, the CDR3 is TGTGCCACCAGCAGAGATTGGCAGGTCAATGAACAGACCCAGTACTTC. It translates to CATSRDWQVNEQTQYF.

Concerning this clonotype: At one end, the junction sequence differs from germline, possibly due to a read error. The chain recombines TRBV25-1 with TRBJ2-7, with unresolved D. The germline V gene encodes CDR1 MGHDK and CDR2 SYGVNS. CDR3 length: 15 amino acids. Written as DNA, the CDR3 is TGTGCCAGCAGTGAATGGATAGGCCCCTCCTGCGAGCAGTACTTC. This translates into CASSEWIGPSCEQYF.

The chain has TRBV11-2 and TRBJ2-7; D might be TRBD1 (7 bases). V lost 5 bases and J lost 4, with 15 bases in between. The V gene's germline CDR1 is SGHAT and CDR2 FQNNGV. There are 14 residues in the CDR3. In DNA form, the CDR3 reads TGTGCCAGCAGCATAGGACAGGCGGGGTACGAGCAGTACTTC. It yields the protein CASSIGQAGYEQYF.

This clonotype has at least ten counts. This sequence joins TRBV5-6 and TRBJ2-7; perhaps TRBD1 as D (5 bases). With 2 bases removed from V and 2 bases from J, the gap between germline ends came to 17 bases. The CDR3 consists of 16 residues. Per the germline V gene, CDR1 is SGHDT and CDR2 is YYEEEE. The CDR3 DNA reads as TGTGCCAGCAGCTTAAGGGTTGGGGCCTTCACCTACGAGCAGTACTTC. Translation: CASSLRVGAFTYEQYF.

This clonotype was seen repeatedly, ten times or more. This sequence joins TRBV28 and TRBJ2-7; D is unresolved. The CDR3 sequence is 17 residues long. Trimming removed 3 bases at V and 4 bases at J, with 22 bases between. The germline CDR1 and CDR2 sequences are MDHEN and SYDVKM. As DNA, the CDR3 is TGTGCCAGCAGTTTTATTCCGACAATAGTGCGGAAGTACGAGCAGTACTTC. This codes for CASSFIPTIVRKYEQYF.

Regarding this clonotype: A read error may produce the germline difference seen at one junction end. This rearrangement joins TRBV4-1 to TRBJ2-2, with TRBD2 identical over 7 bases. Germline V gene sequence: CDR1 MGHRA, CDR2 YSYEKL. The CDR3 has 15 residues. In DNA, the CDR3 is TGCGCCAGCAGCCAGGGTTTGCGGGGGACCGGGGGGCTGTTTTTT. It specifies CASSQGLRGTGGLFF.

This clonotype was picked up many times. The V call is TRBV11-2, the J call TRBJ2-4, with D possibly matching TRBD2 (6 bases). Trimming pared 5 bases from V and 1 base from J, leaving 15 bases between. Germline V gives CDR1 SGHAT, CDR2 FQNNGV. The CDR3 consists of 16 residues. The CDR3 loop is CASSLRLGAAKNIQYF. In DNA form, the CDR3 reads TGTGCCAGCAGCCTCCGACTAGGTGCGGCCAAAAACATTCAGTACTTC.

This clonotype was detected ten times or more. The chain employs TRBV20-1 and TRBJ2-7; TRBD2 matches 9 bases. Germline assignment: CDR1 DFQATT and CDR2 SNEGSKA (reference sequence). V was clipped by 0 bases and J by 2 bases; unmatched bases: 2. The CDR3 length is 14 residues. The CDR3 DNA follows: TGCAGTGCTAGAGAACTAGCGGGTACCTACGAGCAGTACTTC. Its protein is CSARELAGTYEQYF.

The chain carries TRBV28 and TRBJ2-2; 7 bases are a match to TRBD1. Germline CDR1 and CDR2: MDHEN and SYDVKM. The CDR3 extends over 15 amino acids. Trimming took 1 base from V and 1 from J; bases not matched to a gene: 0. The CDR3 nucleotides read TGTGCCAGCAGTTTATACAGGGGGAACACCGGGGAGCTGTTTTTT. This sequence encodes CASSLYRGNTGELFF.

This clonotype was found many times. This chain's CDR3 is CASSQDGEVEQFF. The CDR3 DNA sequence: TGTGCCAGCAGCCAAGATGGGGAGGTTGAGCAGTTCTTC. This chain links TRBV4-2 with TRBJ2-1, with a possible D match to TRBD2 (6 bases). CDR1 is LGHNA and CDR2 is YNFKEQ in the germline V gene. V lost 0 bases, J lost 9 bases, and 9 bases lay in between. The CDR3 totals 13 residues.

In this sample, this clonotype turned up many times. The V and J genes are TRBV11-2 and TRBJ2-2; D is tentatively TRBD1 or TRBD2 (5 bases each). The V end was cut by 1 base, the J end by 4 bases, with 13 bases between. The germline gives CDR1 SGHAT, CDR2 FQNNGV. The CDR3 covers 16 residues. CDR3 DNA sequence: TGTGCCAGCAGCTTAGGAGGGGTCTCGGGCACCGGGGAGCTGTTTTTT. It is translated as CASSLGGVSGTGELFF.

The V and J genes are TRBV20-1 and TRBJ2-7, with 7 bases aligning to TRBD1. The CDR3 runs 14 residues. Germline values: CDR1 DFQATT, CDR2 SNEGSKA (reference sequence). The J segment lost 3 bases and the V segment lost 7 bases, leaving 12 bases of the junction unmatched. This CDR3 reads CSVVTGTAFYEQYF. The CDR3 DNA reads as TGCAGTGTAGTTACCGGGACAGCTTTCTACGAGCAGTACTTC.

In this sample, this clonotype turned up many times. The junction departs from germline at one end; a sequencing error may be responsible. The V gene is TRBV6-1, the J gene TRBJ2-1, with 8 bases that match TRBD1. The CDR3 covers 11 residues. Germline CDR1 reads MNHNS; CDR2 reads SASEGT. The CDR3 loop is CRDRRLSEQFF. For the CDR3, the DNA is TGCCGGGACAGGAGGCTGAGTGAGCAGTTCTTC.

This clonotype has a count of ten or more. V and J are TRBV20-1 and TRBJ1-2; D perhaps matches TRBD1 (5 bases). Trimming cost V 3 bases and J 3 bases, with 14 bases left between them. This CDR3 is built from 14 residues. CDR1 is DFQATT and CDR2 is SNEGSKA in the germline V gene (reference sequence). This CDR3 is CSARTQGTYYGYTF. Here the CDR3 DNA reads TGCAGTGCTAGGACCCAGGGCACCTACTATGGCTACACCTTC.

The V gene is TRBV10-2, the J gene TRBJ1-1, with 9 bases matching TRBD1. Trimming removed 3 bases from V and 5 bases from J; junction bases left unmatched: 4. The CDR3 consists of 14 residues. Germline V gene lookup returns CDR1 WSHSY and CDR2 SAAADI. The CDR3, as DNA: TGCGCCAGCAGTGAAAGACAGGGGGTAACTGAAGCTTTCTTT. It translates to CASSERQGVTEAFF.

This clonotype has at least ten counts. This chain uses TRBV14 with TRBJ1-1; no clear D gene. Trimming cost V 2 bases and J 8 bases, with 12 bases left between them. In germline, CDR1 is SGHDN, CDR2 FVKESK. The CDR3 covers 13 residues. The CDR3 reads CASSQMAVGEAFF. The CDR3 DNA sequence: TGTGCCAGCAGCCAAATGGCAGTGGGGGAAGCTTTCTTT. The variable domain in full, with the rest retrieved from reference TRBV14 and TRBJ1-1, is EAGVTQFPSHSVIEKGQTVTLRCDPISGHDNLYWYRRVMGKEIKFLLHFVKESKQDESGMPNNRFLAERTGGTYSTLKVQPAELEDSGVYFCASSQMAVGEAFFGQGTRLTVV.

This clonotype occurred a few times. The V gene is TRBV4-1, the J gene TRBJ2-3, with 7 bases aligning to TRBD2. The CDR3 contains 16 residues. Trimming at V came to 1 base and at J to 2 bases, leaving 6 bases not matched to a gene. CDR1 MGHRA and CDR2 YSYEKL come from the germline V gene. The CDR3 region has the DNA TGCGCCAGCAGCCAAGGCGGTAGCGGGTCCACAGATACGCAGTATTTT. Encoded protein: CASSQGGSGSTDTQYF.

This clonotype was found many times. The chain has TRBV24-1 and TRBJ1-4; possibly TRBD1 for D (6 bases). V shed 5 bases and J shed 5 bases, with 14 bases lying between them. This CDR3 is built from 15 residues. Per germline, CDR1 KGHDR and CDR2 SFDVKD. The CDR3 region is CATSASGQLNEKLFF. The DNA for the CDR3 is TGTGCCACCAGTGCCTCAGGACAGCTAAATGAAAAACTGTTTTTT.

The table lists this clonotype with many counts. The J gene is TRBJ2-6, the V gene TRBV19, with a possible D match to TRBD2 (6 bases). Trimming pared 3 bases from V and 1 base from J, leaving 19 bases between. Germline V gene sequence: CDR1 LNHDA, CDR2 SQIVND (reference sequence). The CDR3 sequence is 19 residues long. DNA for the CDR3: TGTGCCAGTAGTATCAATCTGGGAGGACAAACTTCTGGGGCCAACGTCCTGACTTTC. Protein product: CASSINLGGQTSGANVLTF.

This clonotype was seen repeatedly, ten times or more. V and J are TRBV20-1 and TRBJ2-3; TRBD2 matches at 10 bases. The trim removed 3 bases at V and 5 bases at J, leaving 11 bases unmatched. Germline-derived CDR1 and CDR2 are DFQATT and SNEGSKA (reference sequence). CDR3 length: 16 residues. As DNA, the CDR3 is TGCAGTGCTAGGACGGGGCTAGCGGGAGTTGGAGATACGCAGTATTTT. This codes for CSARTGLAGVGDTQYF.

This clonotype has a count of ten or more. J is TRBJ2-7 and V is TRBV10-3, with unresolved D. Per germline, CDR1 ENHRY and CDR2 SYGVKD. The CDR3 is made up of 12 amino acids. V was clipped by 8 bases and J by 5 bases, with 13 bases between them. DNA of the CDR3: TGTGCCATCGGGGAACCTTGGAACGAGCAGTACTTC. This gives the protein CAIGEPWNEQYF.

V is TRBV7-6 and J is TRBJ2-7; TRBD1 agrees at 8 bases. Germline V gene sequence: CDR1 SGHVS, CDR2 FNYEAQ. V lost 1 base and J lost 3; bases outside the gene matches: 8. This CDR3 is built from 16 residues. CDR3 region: CASSLGSTGGIYEQYF. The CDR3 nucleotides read TGTGCCAGCAGCTTAGGCTCTACAGGGGGAATCTACGAGCAGTACTTC.

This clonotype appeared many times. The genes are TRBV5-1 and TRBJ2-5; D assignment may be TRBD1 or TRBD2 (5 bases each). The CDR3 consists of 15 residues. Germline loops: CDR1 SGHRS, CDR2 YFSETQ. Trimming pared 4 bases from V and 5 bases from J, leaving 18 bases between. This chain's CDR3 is CASSPGVGTRETQYF. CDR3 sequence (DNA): TGCGCCAGCAGCCCCGGTGTGGGGACCCGGGAGACCCAGTACTTC. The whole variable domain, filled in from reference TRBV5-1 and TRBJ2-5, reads KAGVTQTPRYLIKTRGQQVTLSCSPISGHRSVSWYQQTPGQGLQFLFEYFSETQRNKGNFPGRFSGRQFSNSRSEMNVSTLELGDSALYLCASSPGVGTRETQYFGPGTRLLVL.

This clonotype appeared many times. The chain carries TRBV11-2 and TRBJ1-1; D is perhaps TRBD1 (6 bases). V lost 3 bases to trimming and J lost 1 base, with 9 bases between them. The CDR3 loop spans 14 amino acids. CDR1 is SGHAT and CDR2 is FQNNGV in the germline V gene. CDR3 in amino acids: CASSFRGQNTEAFF. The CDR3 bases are TGTGCCAGCAGCTTCCGGGGGCAGAACACTGAAGCTTTCTTT.

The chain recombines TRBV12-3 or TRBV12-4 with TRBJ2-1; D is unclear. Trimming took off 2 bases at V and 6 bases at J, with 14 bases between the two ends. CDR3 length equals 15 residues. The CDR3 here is CASSLLSVHGNEQFF. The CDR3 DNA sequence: TGTGCCAGCAGTTTATTAAGCGTACACGGCAATGAGCAGTTCTTC.

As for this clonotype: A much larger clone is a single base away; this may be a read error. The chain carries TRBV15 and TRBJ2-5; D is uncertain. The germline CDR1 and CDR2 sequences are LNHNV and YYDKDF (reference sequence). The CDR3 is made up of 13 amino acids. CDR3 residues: CATGRGPSETQYF. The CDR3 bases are TGTGCCACCGGCAGAGGACCCTCAGAGACCCAGTACTTC.

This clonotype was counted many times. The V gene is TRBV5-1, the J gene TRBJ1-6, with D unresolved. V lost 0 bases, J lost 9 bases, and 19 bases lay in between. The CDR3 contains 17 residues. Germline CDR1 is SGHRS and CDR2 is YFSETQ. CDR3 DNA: TGCGCCAGCAGCTTGGGCGGGTCCCTCGTGTCTGGTTCACCCCTCCACTTT. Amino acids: CASSLGGSLVSGSPLHF.

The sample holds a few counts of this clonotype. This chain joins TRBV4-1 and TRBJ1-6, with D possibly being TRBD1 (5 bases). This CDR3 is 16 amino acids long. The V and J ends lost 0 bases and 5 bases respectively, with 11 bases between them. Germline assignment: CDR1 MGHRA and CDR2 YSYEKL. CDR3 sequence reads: CASSQEGQADNSPLHF. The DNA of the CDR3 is TGCGCCAGCAGCCAAGAGGGGCAGGCGGATAATTCACCCCTCCACTTT.

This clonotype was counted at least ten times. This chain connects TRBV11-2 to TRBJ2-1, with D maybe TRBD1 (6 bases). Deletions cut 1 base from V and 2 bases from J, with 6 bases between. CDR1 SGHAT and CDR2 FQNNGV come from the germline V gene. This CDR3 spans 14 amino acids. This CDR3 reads CASSLGTAYNEQFF. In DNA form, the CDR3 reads TGTGCCAGCAGCTTAGGGACAGCCTACAATGAGCAGTTCTTC.

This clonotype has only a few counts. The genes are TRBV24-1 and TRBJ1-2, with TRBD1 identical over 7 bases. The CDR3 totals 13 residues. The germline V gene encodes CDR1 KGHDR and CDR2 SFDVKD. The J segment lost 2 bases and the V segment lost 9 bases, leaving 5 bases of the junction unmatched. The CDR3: CATAGGQNYGYTF. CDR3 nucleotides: TGTGCCACCGCTGGGGGACAGAACTATGGCTACACCTTC.

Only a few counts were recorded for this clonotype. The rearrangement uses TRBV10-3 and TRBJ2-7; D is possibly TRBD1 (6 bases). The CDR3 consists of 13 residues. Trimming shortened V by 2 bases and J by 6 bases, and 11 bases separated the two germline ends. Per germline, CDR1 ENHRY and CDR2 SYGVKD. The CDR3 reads CAISETQGGEQYF. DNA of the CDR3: TGTGCCATCAGTGAGACACAGGGCGGCGAGCAGTACTTC.

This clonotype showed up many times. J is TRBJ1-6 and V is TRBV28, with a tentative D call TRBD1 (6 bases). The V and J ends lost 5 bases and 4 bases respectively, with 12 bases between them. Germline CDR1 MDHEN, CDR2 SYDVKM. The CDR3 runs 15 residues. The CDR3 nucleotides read TGTGCCAGCAGTCTGTATCAGGGGTATAATTCACCCCTCCACTTT. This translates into CASSLYQGYNSPLHF.